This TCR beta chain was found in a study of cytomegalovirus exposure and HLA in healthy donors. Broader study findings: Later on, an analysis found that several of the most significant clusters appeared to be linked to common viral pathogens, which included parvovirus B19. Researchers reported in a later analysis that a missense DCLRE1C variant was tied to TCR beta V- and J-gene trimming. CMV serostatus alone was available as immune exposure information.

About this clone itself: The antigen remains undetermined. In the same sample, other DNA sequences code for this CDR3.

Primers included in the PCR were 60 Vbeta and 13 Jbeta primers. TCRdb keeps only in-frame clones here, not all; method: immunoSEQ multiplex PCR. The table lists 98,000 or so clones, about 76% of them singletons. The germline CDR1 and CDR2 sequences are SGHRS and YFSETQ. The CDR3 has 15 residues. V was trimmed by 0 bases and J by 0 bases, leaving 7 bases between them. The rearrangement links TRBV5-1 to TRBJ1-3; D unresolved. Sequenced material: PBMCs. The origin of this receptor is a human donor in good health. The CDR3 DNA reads TGCGCCAGCAGCTTGGCGGGTAGCTCTGGAAACACCATATATTTT. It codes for CASSLAGSSGNTIYF.